A single T cell receptor beta chain is shown here with its context. Using a J-beta primer mix together with a sample-barcoded 5' primer, a second PCR was run for roughly 6 to 11 cycles. Every single cDNA molecule received a tag from a template-switch adaptor with 12 random nucleotides. One entry per CDR3 protein results from TCRdb running MiXCR on the 5' RACE reads. The data show 650,000 to 900,000 distinct CDR3 sequences, around 62% seen once. The record originates from a study of blood T cells in healthy people across ages. This clonotype was obtained from a man in his thirties or forties in good health. The sequenced sample was blood.

The chain's CDR3 is CSVPRGGTEAFF. CDR3 bases: TGCAGCGTGCCAAGGGGAGGCACTGAAGCTTTCTTT. The chain is built from TRBV29-1 and TRBJ1-1, with D perhaps matching TRBD1 (5 bases). Germline CDR1 reads SQVTM; CDR2 reads ANQGSEA. CDR3 length: 12 amino acids. Trimming took off 6 bases at V and 4 bases at J, with 12 bases between the two ends.